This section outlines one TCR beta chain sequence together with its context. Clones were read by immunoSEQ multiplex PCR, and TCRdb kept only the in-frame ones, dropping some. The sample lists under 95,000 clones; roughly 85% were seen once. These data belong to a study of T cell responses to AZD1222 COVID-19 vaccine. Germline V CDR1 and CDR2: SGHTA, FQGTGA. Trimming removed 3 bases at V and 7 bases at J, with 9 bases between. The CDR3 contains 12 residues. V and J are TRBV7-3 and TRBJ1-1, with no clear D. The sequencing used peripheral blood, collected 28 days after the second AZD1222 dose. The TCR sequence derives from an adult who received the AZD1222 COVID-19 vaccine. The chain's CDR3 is CASSFGLSEAFF. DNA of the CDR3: TGTGCCAGCAGCTTCGGACTGAGTGAAGCTTTCTTT.